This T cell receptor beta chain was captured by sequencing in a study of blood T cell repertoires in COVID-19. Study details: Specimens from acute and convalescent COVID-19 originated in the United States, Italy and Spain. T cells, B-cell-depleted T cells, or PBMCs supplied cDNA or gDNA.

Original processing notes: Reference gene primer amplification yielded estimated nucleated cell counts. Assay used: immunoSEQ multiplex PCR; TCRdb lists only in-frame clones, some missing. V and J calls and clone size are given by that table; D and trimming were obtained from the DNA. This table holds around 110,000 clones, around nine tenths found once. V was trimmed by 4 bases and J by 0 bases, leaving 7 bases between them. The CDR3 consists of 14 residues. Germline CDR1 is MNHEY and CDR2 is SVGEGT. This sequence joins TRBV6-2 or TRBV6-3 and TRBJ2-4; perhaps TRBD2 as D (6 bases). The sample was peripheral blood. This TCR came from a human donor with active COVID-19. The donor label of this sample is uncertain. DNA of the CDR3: TGTGCCAGCAGTTCTAGCGTAGCCAAAAACATTCAGTACTTC. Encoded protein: CASSSSVAKNIQYF.